This TCR beta chain was captured in a study of OX40 agonist ivuxolimab in advanced cancers. Turning to the study itself: One patient with hepatocellular carcinoma and two with cutaneous melanoma, three in all, had partial responses.

Method: immunoSEQ multiplex PCR; TCRdb's copy keeps in-frame clones and lacks some. The data contain 100,000 to 150,000 clones, about nine tenths of them singletons. With baseline, cycle 4 day 1, and cycle 7 day 1 as timepoints, blood was sampled. This clone turned up a few times. The TCR comes from an adult with an advanced solid tumor such as melanoma, head and neck, liver or kidney cancer. The sequencing here drew on CD4+ or CD8+ T cells sorted from blood, taken in a trial of the OX40 agonist ivuxolimab.

CDR3: CASSLLGSYEQYF. CDR3 nucleotide sequence: TGTGCCAGCAGTTTGCTAGGTTCCTACGAGCAGTACTTC. The rearrangement uses TRBV28 and TRBJ2-7; unclear D gene. Germline CDR1 reads MDHEN; CDR2 reads SYDVKM. Trimming left V 3 bases short and J 1 base short, with 7 bases between. The CDR3 length is 13 residues.